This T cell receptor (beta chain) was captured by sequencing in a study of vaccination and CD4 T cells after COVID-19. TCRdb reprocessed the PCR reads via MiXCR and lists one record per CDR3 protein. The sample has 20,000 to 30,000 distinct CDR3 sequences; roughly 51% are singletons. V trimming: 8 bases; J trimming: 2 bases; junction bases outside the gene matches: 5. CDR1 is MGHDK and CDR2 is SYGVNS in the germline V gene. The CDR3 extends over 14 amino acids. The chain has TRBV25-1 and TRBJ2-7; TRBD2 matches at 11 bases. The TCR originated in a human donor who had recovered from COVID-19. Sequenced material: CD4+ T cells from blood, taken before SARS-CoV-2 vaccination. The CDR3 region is CASCSGRAPYEQYF. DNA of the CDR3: TGTGCCAGCTGTAGCGGGAGGGCCCCCTACGAGCAGTACTTC.